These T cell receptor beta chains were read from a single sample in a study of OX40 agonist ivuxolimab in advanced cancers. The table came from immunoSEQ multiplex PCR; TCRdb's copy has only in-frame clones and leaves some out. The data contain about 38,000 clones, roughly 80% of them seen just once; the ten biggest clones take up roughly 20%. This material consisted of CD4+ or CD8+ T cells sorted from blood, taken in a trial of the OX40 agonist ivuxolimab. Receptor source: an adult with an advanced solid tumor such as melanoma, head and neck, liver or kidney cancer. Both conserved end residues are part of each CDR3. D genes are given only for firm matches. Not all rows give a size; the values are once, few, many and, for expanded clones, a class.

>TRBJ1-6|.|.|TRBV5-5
CASSLAGALNSPLHF
TGTGCCAGCAGTTTGGCAGGGGCCTTAAATTCACCCCTCCACTTT
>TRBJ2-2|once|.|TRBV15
CATSRPWGAGLNTGELFF
TGTGCCACCAGCCGGCCCTGGGGGGCGGGGCTGAACACCGGGGAGCTGTTTTTT
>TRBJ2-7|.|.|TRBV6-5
CASSAGNHYEQYF
TGTGCCAGCAGTGCCGGGAACCACTACGAGCAGTACTTC
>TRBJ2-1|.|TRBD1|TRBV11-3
CASSLRGTGGNYNEQFF
TGTGCCAGCAGCTTAAGAGGGACAGGGGGCAACTACAATGAGCAGTTCTTC
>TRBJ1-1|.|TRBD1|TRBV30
CAWDRGRGEAFF
TGTGCCTGGGACAGGGGTCGTGGTGAAGCTTTCTTT
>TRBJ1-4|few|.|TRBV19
CASRRPGGEKLFF
TGTGCCAGTAGACGCCCGGGGGGGGAAAAACTGTTTTTT
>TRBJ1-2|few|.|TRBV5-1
CASSPDSGRGYTF
TGCGCCAGCAGTCCTGATTCCGGGCGTGGCTACACCTTC
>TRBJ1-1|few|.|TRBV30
CAWSRQRHTEAFF
TGTGCCTGGAGTAGGCAGAGACACACTGAAGCTTTCTTT
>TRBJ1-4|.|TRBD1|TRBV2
CASRYRGGNEKLFF
TGTGCCAGCAGATACAGGGGGGGGAATGAAAAACTGTTTTTT
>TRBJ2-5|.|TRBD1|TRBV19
CASSSTGGETQYF
TGTGCCAGTAGTTCCACAGGGGGAGAGACCCAGTACTTC
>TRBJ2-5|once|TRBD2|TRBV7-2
CASSGAGGGETQYF
TGTGCCAGCAGCGGGGCCGGGGGAGGGGAGACCCAGTACTTC
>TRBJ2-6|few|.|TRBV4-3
CASSQETGSGANVLTF
TGCGCCAGCAGCCAAGAAACGGGGTCTGGGGCCAACGTCCTGACTTTC
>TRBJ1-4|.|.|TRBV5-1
CASSSLSTNEKLFF
TGCGCCAGCAGCTCTCTATCAACTAATGAAAAACTGTTTTTT
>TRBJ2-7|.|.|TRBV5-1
CASSWSPSSYEQYF
TGCGCCAGCAGTTGGAGTCCTAGCTCCTACGAGCAGTACTTC
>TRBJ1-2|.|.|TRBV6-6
CASSYSRGGFGYTF
TGTGCCAGCAGTTACTCGAGGGGGGGTTTTGGCTACACCTTC
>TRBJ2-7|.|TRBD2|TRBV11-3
CASSLELGGRASEQYF
TGTGCCAGCAGCTTAGAGTTGGGCGGGAGGGCGAGCGAGCAGTACTTC
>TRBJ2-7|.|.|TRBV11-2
CASSQSQGDLYEQYF
TGCGCCAGCAGCCAATCTCAAGGGGACCTCTACGAGCAGTACTTC
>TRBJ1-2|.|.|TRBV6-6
CASSRDGYTVNYGYTF
TGTGCCAGCAGCCGGGACGGATATACAGTTAACTATGGCTACACCTTC
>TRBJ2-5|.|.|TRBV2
CASEQETQYF
TGTGCCAGCGAGCAAGAGACCCAGTACTTC